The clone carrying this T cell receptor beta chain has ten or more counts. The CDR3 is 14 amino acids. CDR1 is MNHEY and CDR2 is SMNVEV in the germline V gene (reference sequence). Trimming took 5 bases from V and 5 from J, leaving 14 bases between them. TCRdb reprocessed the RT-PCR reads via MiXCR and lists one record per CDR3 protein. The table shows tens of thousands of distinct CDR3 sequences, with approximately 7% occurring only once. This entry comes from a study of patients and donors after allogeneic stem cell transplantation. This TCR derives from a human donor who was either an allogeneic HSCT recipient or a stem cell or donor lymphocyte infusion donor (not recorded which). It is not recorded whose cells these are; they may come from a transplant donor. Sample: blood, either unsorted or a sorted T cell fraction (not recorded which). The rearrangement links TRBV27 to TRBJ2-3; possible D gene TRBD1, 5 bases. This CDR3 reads CASSQTATRDTQYF. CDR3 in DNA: TGTGCCAGCAGTCAGACAGCGACGAGAGATACGCAGTATTTT.